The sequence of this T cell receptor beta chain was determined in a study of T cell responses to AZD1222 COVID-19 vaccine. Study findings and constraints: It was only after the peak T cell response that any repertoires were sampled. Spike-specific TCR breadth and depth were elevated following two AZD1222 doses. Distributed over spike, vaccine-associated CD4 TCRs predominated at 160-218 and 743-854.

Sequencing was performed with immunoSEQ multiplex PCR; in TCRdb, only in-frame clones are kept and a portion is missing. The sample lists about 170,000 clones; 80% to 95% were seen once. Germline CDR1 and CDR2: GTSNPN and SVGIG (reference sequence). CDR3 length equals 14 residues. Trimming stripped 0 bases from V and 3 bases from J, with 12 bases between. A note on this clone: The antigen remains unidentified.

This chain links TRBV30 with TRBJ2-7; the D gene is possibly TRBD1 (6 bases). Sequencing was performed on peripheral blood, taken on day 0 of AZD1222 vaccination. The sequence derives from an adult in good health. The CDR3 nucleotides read TGTGCCTGGAGTGTAGGGACAACCTTCTACGAGCAGTACTTC. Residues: CAWSVGTTFYEQYF.